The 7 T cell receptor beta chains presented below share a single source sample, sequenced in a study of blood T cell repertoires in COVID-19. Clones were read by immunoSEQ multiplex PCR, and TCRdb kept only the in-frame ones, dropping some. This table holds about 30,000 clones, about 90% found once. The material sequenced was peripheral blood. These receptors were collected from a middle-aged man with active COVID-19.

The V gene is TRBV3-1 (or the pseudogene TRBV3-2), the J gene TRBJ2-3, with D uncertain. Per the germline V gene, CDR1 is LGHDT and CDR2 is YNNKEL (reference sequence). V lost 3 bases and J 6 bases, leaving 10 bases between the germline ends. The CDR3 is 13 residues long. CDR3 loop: CASSQGLDDTQYF. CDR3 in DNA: TGTGCCAGCAGCCAGGGCCTCGACGATACGCAGTATTTT.

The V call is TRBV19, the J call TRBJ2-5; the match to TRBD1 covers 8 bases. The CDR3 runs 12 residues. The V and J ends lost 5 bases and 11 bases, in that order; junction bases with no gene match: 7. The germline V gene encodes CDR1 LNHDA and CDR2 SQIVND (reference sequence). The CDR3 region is CASSQPGTGQYF. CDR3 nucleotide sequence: TGTGCCAGTAGTCAACCCGGGACAGGACAGTACTTC.

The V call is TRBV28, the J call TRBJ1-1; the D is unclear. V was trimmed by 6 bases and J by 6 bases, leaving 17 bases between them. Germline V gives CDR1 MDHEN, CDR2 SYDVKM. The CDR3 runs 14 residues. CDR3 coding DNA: TGTGCCAGCAGCCACCCCCGTGTTGAGGCTGAAGCTTTCTTT. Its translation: CASSHPRVEAEAFF.

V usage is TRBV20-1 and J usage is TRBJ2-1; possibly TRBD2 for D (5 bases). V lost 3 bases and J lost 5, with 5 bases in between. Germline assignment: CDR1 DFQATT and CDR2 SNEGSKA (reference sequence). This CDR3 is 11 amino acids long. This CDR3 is CSAREDNEQFF. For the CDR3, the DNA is TGCAGTGCTAGGGAGGACAATGAGCAGTTCTTC.

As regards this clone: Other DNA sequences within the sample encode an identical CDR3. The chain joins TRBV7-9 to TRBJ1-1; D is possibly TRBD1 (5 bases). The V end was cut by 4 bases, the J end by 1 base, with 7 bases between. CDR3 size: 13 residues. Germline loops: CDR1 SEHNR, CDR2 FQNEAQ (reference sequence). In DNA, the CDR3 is TGTGCCAGCAGCTCTACAGGGAACACTGAAGCTTTCTTT. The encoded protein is CASSSTGNTEAFF.

The CDR3: CASSPGGTAETGELFF. Here the CDR3 DNA reads TGTGCCAGCAGCCCCGGAGGCACAGCGGAGACCGGGGAGCTGTTTTTT. The chain links TRBV5-4 to TRBJ2-2; D is perhaps TRBD2 (5 bases). The germline V gene encodes CDR1 SGHNT and CDR2 YYREEE (reference sequence). The CDR3 consists of 16 residues. V was cut by 4 bases and J by 5 bases, with 18 bases left in between. The full variable domain, with the rest looked up from reference TRBV5-4 and TRBJ2-2, is ETGVTQSPTHLIKTRGQQVTLRCSSQSGHNTVSWYQQALGQGPQFIFQYYREEENGRGNFPPRFSGLQFPNYSSELNVNALELDDSALYLCASSPGGTAETGELFFGEGSRLTVL.

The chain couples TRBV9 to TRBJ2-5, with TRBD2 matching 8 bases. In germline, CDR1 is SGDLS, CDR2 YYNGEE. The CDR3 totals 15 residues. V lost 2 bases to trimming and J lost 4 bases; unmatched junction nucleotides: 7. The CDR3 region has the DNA TGTGCCAGCAGCGTGAGCCGGGGGGGTAGAGAGACCCAGTACTTC. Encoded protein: CASSVSRGGRETQYF. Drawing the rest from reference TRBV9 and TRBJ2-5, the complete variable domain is DSGVTQTPKHLITATGQRVTLRCSPRSGDLSVYWYQQSLDQGLQFLIQYYNGEERAKGNILERFSAQQFPDLHSELNLSSLELGDSALYFCASSVSRGGRETQYFGPGTRLLVL.